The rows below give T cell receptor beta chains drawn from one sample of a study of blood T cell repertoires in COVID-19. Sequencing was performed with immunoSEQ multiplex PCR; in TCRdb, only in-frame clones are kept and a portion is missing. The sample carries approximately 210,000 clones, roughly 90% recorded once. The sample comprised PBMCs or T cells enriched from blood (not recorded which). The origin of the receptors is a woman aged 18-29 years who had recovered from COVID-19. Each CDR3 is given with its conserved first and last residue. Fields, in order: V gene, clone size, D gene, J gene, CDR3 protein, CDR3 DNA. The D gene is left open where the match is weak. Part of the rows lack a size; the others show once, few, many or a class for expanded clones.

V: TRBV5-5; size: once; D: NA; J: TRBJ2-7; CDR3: CASSFPPSYEQYF; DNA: TGTGCCAGCAGCTTTCCTCCCTCCTACGAGCAGTACTTC
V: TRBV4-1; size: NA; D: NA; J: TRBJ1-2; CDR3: CASSQGLRPGPGEPYGYTF; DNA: TGCGCCAGCAGCCAAGGACTACGCCCGGGCCCGGGAGAACCATATGGCTACACCTTC
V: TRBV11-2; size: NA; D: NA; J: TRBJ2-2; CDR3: CASSLHVTTNTGELFF; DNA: TGTGCCAGCAGCTTACATGTGACAACGAACACCGGGGAGCTGTTTTTT
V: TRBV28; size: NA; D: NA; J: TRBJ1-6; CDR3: CASRSMQGSYNSPLHF; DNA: TGTGCCAGCCGGTCGATGCAGGGTTCCTATAATTCACCCCTCCACTTT
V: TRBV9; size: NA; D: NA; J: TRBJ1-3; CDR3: CASSEAPGSRRLLGNTIYF; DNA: TGTGCCAGCAGCGAGGCCCCGGGGTCTAGGAGGCTGTTGGGAAACACCATATATTTT
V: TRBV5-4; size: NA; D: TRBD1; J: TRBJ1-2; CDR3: CASSSTTGTAYGYTF; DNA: TGTGCCAGCAGCTCAACCACCGGGACAGCATATGGCTACACCTTC
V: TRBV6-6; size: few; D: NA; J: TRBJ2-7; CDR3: CARQRGTASSYEQYF; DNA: TGTGCCAGGCAAAGGGGGACCGCGAGCTCCTACGAGCAGTACTTC
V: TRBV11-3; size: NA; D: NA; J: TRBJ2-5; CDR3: CASSLGLTSPGLPQETQYF; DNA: TGTGCCAGCAGCTTAGGCTTAACCTCTCCCGGGTTACCTCAAGAGACCCAGTACTTC
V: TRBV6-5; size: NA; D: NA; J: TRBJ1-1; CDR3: CASTSEARAEAFF; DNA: TGTGCCAGCACCTCCGAGGCGAGGGCTGAAGCTTTCTTT
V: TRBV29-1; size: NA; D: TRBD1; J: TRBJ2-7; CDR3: CSVIQGANEQYF; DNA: TGCAGCGTAATACAGGGGGCGAACGAGCAGTACTTC
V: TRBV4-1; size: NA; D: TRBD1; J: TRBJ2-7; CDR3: CASSQGQGTYEQYF; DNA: TGCGCCAGCAGCCAAGGACAGGGCACCTACGAGCAGTACTTC
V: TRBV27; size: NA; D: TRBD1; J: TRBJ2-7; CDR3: CASSTVGQGYEQYF; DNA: TGTGCCAGCAGTACGGTGGGACAGGGATACGAGCAGTACTTC
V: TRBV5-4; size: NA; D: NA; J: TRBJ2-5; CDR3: CASSLGGRQETQYF; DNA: TGTGCCAGCAGCTTGGGTGGCAGACAAGAGACCCAGTACTTC
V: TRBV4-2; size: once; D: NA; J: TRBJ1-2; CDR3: CASSQDPTGSTLHGYTF; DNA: TGTGCCAGCAGCCAAGATCCTACCGGGAGTACTTTACATGGCTACACCTTC
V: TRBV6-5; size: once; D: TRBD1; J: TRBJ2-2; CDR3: CASTEGQGRTGELFF; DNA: TGTGCCAGCACCGAGGGACAGGGTAGGACCGGGGAGCTGTTTTTT
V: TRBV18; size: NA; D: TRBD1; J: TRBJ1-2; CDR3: CASSPGQGYAGYTF; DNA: TGTGCCAGCTCACCGGGACAGGGGTACGCAGGCTACACCTTC
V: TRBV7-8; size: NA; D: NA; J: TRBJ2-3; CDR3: CASSLNSFTDTQYF; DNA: TGTGCCAGCAGCTTGAACAGTTTCACAGATACGCAGTATTTT
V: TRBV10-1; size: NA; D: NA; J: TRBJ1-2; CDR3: CASSEGRGYGYTF; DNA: TGCGCCAGCAGTGAGGGACGGGGCTATGGCTACACCTTC
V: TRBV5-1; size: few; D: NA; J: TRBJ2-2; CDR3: CASSLVSLANTGELFF; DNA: TGCGCCAGCAGCTTGGTATCTTTAGCGAACACCGGGGAGCTGTTTTTT
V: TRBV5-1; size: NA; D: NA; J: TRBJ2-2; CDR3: CASSLVLGGTGELFF; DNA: TGCGCCAGCAGCTTGGTATTGGGCGGGACCGGGGAGCTGTTTTTT
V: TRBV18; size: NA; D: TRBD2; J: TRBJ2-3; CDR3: CASSPPSGGGDTQYF; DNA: TGTGCCAGCTCACCACCGAGCGGGGGGGGCGATACGCAGTATTTT
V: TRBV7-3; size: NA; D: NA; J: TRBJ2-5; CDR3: CASSLTTEETQYF; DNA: TGTGCCAGCAGCCTGACGACAGAAGAGACCCAGTACTTC
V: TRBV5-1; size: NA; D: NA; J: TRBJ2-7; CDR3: CASSLASYEQYF; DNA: TGCGCCAGCAGTCTAGCATCCTACGAGCAGTACTTC
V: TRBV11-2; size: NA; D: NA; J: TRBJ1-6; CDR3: CASRLRWSNNSPLHF; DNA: TGTGCCAGCAGGTTAAGGTGGAGTAATAATTCACCCCTCCACTTT
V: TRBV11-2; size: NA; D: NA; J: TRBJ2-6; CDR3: CASSLAHAGSQANVLTF; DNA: TGTGCCAGCAGCTTAGCACATGCAGGGTCCCAAGCCAACGTCCTGACTTTC
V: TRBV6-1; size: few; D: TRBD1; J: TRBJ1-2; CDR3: CASSDRQGGGYTF; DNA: TGTGCCAGCAGTGACAGACAGGGAGGTGGCTACACCTTC
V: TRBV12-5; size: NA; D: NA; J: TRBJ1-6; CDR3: CASGQGFDNSPLHF; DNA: TGTGCTAGTGGCCAGGGGTTCGATAATTCACCCCTCCACTTT
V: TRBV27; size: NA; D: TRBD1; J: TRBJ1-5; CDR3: CASSRTGGVQPQHF; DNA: TGTGCCAGCAGTCGGACAGGGGGCGTTCAGCCCCAGCATTTT
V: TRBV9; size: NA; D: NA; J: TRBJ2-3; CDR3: CASSVEQGSSTDTQYF; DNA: TGTGCCAGCAGCGTAGAGCAGGGGTCTAGCACAGATACGCAGTATTTT
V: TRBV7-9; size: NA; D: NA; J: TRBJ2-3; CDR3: CASSLVGGGTDTQYF; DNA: TGTGCCAGCAGCTTGGTTGGCGGGGGCACAGATACGCAGTATTTT
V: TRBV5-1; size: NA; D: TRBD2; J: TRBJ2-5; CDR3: CASSSGGSAKETQYF; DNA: TGCGCCAGCAGCTCGGGGGGGTCCGCTAAAGAGACCCAGTACTTC
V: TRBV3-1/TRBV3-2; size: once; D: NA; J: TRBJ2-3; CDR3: CASSQGLPSWPDTQYF; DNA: TGTGCCAGCAGCCAAGGCTTACCTAGTTGGCCGGATACGCAGTATTTT
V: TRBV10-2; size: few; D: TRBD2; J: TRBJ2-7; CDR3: CASSVGGGEQYF; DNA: TGCGCCAGCAGTGTTGGGGGGGGCGAGCAGTACTTC
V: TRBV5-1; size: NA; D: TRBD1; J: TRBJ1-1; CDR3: CASSLTGVGTEAFF; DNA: TGCGCCAGCAGCTTGACAGGGGTGGGAACTGAAGCTTTCTTT
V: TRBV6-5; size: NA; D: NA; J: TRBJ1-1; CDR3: CASSMWGGNTEAFF; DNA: TGTGCCAGCAGTATGTGGGGGGGGAACACTGAAGCTTTCTTT
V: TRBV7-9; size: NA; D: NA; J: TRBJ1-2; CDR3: CASSSDPGGRGGYTF; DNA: TGTGCCAGCAGCTCTGACCCGGGGGGGCGTGGTGGCTACACCTTC
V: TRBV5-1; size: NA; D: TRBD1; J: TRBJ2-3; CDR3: CASSLYRGRDTQYF; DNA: TGCGCCAGCAGCTTGTACAGGGGAAGAGATACGCAGTATTTT
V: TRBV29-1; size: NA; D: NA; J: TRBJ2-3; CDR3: CSVGYVRADTQYF; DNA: TGCAGCGTGGGCTATGTCAGGGCAGATACGCAGTATTTT
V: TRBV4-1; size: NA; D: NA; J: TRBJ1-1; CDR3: CASSQQAYREMNTEAFF; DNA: TGCGCCAGCAGCCAACAAGCCTACAGGGAAATGAACACTGAAGCTTTCTTT
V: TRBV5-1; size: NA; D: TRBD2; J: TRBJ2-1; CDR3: CASSVLPSGGPNNEQFF; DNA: TGCGCCAGCAGCGTGCTTCCTAGCGGGGGGCCAAACAATGAGCAGTTCTTC
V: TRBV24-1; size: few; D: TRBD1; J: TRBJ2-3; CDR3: CATSDRGTGFTDTQYF; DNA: TGTGCCACCAGTGATCGTGGGACAGGTTTCACAGATACGCAGTATTTT
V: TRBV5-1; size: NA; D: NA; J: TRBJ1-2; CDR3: CASSFHFFHREPYGYTF; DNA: TGCGCCAGCAGCTTTCACTTTTTTCACAGGGAACCGTATGGCTACACCTTC
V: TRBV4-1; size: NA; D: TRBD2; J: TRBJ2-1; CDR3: CASSQQGGPYNEQFF; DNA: TGCGCCAGCAGCCAGCAGGGAGGGCCCTACAATGAGCAGTTCTTC
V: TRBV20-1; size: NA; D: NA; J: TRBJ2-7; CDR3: CSALSGHEQYF; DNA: TGCAGTGCCTTGAGTGGGCACGAGCAGTACTTC
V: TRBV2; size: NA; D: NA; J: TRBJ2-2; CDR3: CASSVQGTGELFF; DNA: TGTGCCAGCAGTGTTCAGGGAACCGGGGAGCTGTTTTTT
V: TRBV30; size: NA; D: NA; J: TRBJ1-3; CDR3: CAWSDPWGASGNTIYF; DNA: TGTGCCTGGAGTGACCCCTGGGGCGCGAGTGGAAACACCATATATTTT
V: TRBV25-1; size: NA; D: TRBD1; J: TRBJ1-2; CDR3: CASSDPGQGLYGYTF; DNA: TGTGCCAGCAGTGATCCGGGACAGGGACTCTATGGCTACACCTTC
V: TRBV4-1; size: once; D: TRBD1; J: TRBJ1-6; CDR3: CASSQDDRGNSPLHF; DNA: TGCGCCAGCAGCCAAGATGACAGGGGTAATTCACCCCTCCACTTT
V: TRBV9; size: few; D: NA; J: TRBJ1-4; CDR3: CASSVAPGLGGDEKLFF; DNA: TGTGCCAGCAGCGTAGCCCCAGGATTAGGGGGGGATGAAAAACTGTTTTTT
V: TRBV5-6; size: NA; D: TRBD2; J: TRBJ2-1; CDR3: CASSFLRQGTSGVHEQFF; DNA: TGTGCCAGCAGCTTCCTTCGGCAGGGGACTAGCGGGGTGCATGAGCAGTTCTTC
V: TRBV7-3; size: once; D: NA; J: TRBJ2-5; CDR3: CASSLLSGDQETQYF; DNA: TGTGCCAGCAGCTTACTTTCGGGGGACCAAGAGACCCAGTACTTC
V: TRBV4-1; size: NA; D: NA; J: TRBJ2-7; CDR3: CASSQKPRVETGRYEQYF; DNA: TGCGCCAGCAGCCAGAAGCCCCGGGTAGAGACAGGGAGGTACGAGCAGTACTTC